These 14 T cell receptor beta chains share one sample of origin, sequenced in a study of blood T cell repertoires in COVID-19. TCRdb keeps only in-frame clones here, not all; method: immunoSEQ multiplex PCR. Of some 150,000 clones listed, about 87% were seen once; the top ten hold 3.5% to 5.5%. Sequenced sample: peripheral blood. These receptors were obtained from a woman between 40 and 55 years old with acute or convalescent COVID-19.

This clone was recorded once. The gene calls are TRBV7-6 and TRBJ2-5; a weak D match, TRBD2 (6 bases). Trimming removed 4 bases at V and 5 bases at J, with 20 bases between. Germline V gene data show CDR1 as SGHVS and CDR2 as FNYEAQ. The CDR3 sequence is 16 residues long. In DNA form, the CDR3 reads TGTGCCAGCAGCTCTCAATCCATGGGCGGGACGGAGACCCAGTACTTC. This codes for CASSSQSMGGTETQYF.

The chain recombines TRBV7-2 with TRBJ1-6; D is unresolved. The CDR3 length is 13 residues. Germline V gene data show CDR1 as SGHTA and CDR2 as FQGNSA. V lost 4 bases and J 10 bases, leaving 11 bases between the germline ends. This chain's CDR3 is CASSSGNRSPLHF. CDR3 sequence (DNA): TGTGCCAGCAGCTCCGGGAATCGGTCACCCCTCCACTTT.

This clone was seen only once. J is TRBJ1-2 and V is TRBV7-2; D gene unclear. Germline V gene data show CDR1 as SGHTA and CDR2 as FQGNSA. The CDR3 loop spans 16 amino acids. V was shortened by 0 bases and J by 0 bases, with 11 bases between the two germline ends. CDR3 nucleotide sequence: TGTGCCAGCAGCTTAGCGCTTATCGGTTCTAACTATGGCTACACCTTC. It is translated as CASSLALIGSNYGYTF.

The genes are TRBV30 and TRBJ2-7; D possibly corresponds to TRBD2 (5 bases). This CDR3 region has 15 residues. Germline loops: CDR1 GTSNPN, CDR2 SVGIG (reference sequence). The V and J ends lost 0 bases and 4 bases respectively, with 16 bases between them. The CDR3 here is CAWSVLIGSGYEQYF. The CDR3 region has the DNA TGTGCCTGGAGTGTACTAATTGGGAGTGGGTACGAGCAGTACTTC. Using reference TRBV30 and TRBJ2-7 for the parts outside the CDR3, the full variable domain is SQTIHQWPATLVQPVGSPLSLECTVEGTSNPNLYWYRQAAGRGLQLLFYSVGIGQISSEVPQNLSASRPQDRQFILSSKKLLLSDSGFYLCAWSVLIGSGYEQYFGPGTRLTVT.

This clone has a handful of counts. The gene calls are TRBV4-3 and TRBJ1-3; D call uncertain. Germline V gene data show CDR1 as LGHNA and CDR2 as YSLEER. V was clipped by 0 bases and J by 1 base, with 16 bases between them. This CDR3 spans 18 amino acids. CDR3 in amino acids: CASSQEGGGGRSGNTIYF. CDR3 in DNA: TGCGCCAGCAGCCAAGAGGGCGGAGGTGGGAGGTCTGGAAACACCATATATTTT.

This sequence joins TRBV30 and TRBJ1-1; TRBD1 is a possible D gene (6 bases). V lost 4 bases and J lost 5, with 14 bases in between. The CDR3 has 13 residues. CDR1 is GTSNPN and CDR2 is SVGIG in the germline V gene (reference sequence). CDR3 nucleotides: TGTGCCTGGACCCGTAGGGGGGGGACTGAAGCTTTCTTT. Amino acids: CAWTRRGGTEAFF.

This sequence joins TRBV28 and TRBJ1-6; D gene unclear. The CDR3 length is 13 residues. Looked up from germline, CDR1 is MDHEN and CDR2 is SYDVKM. Trimming stripped 6 bases from V and 12 bases from J, with 15 bases between. CDR3 sequence: CASRPLGRGPLHF. The CDR3 coding sequence is TGTGCCAGCAGACCCTTAGGGAGAGGACCCCTCCACTTT.

The chain links TRBV2 to TRBJ2-3; 9 nucleotides align to TRBD2. The CDR3 totals 16 residues. The V and J ends lost 8 bases and 3 bases, in that order; junction bases with no gene match: 12. Germline V gives CDR1 SNHLY, CDR2 FYNNEI. The CDR3 sequence: CASSYGPGLATDTQYF. Written as DNA, the CDR3 is TGTGCCAGCTCCTATGGGCCGGGACTAGCAACAGATACGCAGTATTTT. Full variable domain (missing parts from reference TRBV2 and TRBJ2-3): EPEVTQTPSHQVTQMGQEVILRCVPISNHLYFYWYRQILGQKVEFLVSFYNNEISEKSEIFDDQFSVERPDGSNFTLKIRSTKLEDSAMYFCASSYGPGLATDTQYFGPGTRLTVL.

The sample holds a few counts of this clone. The chain is built from TRBV7-9 and TRBJ1-4; D perhaps matches TRBD1 (5 bases). Germline V gene data show CDR1 as SEHNR and CDR2 as FQNEAQ (reference sequence). With 5 bases removed from V and 0 bases from J, the gap between germline ends came to 10 bases. The CDR3 covers 15 residues. Written as DNA, the CDR3 is TGTGCCAGCAGCCTTTCGACAGCAACTAATGAAAAACTGTTTTTT. This translates into CASSLSTATNEKLFF. The entire variable domain, with the rest obtained from reference TRBV7-9 and TRBJ1-4, is as follows: DTGVSQNPRHKITKRGQNVTFRCDPISEHNRLYWYRQTLGQGPEFLTYFQNEAQLEKSRLLSDRFSAERPKGSFSTLEIQRTEQGDSAMYLCASSLSTATNEKLFFGSGTQLSVL.

The chain couples TRBV3-1 (or the pseudogene TRBV3-2) to TRBJ2-7, with D possibly being TRBD1 (6 bases). Germline V gene data show CDR1 as LGHDT and CDR2 as YNNKEL (reference sequence). Deletions cut 4 bases from V and 4 bases from J, with 8 bases between. The CDR3 extends over 12 amino acids. The DNA of the CDR3 is TGTGCCAGCAGCCGGACAGTATACGAGCAGTACTTC. Translated, it gives CASSRTVYEQYF.

There are a few counts of this clone. CDR3 region: CASSPGNSGNTIYF. The CDR3 bases are TGTGCCAGCAGTCCCGGGAACTCTGGAAACACCATATATTTT. The rearrangement uses TRBV27 and TRBJ1-3; unclear D gene. CDR1 is MNHEY and CDR2 is SMNVEV in the germline V gene (reference sequence). Trimming stripped 5 bases from V and 0 bases from J, with 8 bases between. The CDR3 is 14 residues long.

The V and J genes are TRBV6-2 or TRBV6-3 and TRBJ2-5; TRBD1 is a possible D gene (6 bases). The length of the CDR3 is 11 residues. Germline values: CDR1 MNHEY, CDR2 SVGEGT. The germline V and J ends were trimmed by 5 bases and 5 bases, with 6 bases remaining between them. Here the CDR3 DNA reads TGTGCCAGCAGTACAGGGGAGACCCAGTACTTC. Amino acids: CASSTGETQYF.

The CDR3 nucleotides are TGTGCCAGCAGCTTAGCATGGGGACTAGCGGGTGAGCAGTTCTTC. Translating gives CASSLAWGLAGEQFF. This chain joins TRBV7-2 and TRBJ2-1, with 12 bases fitting TRBD2. The J segment lost 9 bases and the V segment lost 0 bases, leaving 3 bases of the junction unmatched. The V gene's germline CDR1 is SGHTA and CDR2 FQGNSA. CDR3 length: 15 residues.

The chain links TRBV3-1 (or the pseudogene TRBV3-2) to TRBJ2-3, with TRBD2 as a possible D gene (5 bases). Germline V gene data show CDR1 as LGHDT and CDR2 as YNNKEL (reference sequence). Trimming took off 3 bases at V and 4 bases at J, with 26 bases between the two ends. The CDR3 totals 19 residues. This chain's CDR3 is CASSHEREGTGWFPDTQYF. CDR3 nucleotide sequence: TGTGCCAGCAGCCATGAGAGGGAAGGCACGGGGTGGTTTCCAGATACGCAGTATTTT.